This paragraph reports one TCR beta chain. This record belongs to a study of cytomegalovirus exposure and HLA in healthy donors. PCR primers comprised 60 Vbeta and 13 Jbeta primers. Profiling relied on immunoSEQ multiplex PCR, and the TCRdb table lists in-frame clones only, not all of them. The listing contains roughly 200,000 clones. With V trimmed by 0 bases and J by 4 bases, 7 bases remained unmatched. Germline-derived CDR1 and CDR2 are ENHRY and SYGVKD. CDR3 size: 17 residues. The source is a man aged 25-40 years in good health and CMV-seronegative. V and J are TRBV10-3 and TRBJ2-1; TRBD2 agrees at 9 bases. Material for sequencing was PBMCs. Here the CDR3 DNA reads TGTGCCATCAGTGAGTCGCGCGCTAGCGGGGAATACAATGAGCAGTTCTTC. Translation gives CAISESRASGEYNEQFF.